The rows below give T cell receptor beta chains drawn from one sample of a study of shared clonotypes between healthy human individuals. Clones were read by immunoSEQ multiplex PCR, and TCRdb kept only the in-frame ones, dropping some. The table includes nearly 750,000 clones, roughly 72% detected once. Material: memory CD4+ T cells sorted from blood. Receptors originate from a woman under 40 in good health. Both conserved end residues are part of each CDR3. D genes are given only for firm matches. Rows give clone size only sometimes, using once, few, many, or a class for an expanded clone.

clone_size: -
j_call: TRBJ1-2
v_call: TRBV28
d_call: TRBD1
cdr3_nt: TGTGCCAGCAGTTTTCCCCAGGGACAGGGGTTAGCTGGCTACACCTTC
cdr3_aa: CASSFPQGQGLAGYTF

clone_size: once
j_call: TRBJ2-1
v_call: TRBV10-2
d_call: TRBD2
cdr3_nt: TGCGCCAGCAGGGTACTAGCGGACAATGAGCAGTTCTTC
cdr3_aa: CASRVLADNEQFF

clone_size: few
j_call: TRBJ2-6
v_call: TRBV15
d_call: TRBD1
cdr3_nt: TGTGCCACCAGCGTACAGGGGCTTTCTGGGGCCAACGTCCTGACTTTC
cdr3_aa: CATSVQGLSGANVLTF

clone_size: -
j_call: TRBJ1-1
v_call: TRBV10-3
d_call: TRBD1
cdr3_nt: TGTGCCATCAGTCCTGGGACAGGACCGGACACTGAAGCTTTCTTT
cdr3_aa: CAISPGTGPDTEAFF

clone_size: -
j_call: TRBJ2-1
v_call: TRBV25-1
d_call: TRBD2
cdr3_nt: TGTGCCACCAATGGGCTAGCGGGACCTAGCTCCTACAATGAGCAGTTCTTC
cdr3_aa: CATNGLAGPSSYNEQFF

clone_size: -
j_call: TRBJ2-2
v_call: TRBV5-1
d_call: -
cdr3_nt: TGCGCCAGCAGCCGCGACGGGACGCCGAACACCGGGGAGCTGTTTTTT
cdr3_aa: CASSRDGTPNTGELFF

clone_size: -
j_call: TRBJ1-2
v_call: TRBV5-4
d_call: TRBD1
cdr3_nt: TGTGCCAGCAGCTTCGGGGACAGAGACTATGGCTACACCTTC
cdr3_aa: CASSFGDRDYGYTF

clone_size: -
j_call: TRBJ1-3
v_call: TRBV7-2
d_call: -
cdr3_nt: TGTGCCAGCAGCGCCCAGGGAGGGACTGGAAACACCATATATTTT
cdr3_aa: CASSAQGGTGNTIYF

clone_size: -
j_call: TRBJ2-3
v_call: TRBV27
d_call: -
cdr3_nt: TGTGCCAGCAGTTTAAGGGGGAACCGGCGGGCAGATACGCAGTATTTT
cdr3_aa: CASSLRGNRRADTQYF

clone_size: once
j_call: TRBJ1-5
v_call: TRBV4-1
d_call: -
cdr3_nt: TGCGCCAGCAGCCAAGAAGGGGGGGGTAGCAATCAGCCCCAGCATTTT
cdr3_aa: CASSQEGGGSNQPQHF

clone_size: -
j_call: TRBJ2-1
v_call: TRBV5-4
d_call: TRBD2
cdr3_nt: TGTGCCAGCAGCCGCCAAAGCGGGGGCTCCTACAATGAGCAGTTCTTC
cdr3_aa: CASSRQSGGSYNEQFF

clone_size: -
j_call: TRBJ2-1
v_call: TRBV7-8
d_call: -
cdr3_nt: TGTGCCAGCAGCCCTGGGACGGTGAGCTCCTACAATGAGCAGTTCTTC
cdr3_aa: CASSPGTVSSYNEQFF

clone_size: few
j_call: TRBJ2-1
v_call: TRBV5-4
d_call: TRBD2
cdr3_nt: TGTGCCAGCAGCTTGAGACTAGCGGGAGTGGGAGAGCAGTTCTTC
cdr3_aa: CASSLRLAGVGEQFF

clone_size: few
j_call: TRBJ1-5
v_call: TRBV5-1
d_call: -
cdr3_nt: TGCGCCAGCAGCCAGGGGTCCAATCAGCCCCAGCATTTT
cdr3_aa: CASSQGSNQPQHF

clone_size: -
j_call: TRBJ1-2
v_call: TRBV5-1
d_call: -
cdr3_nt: TGCGCCAGCAGCCCCCTCTCGACCCAATCCTCGGATATCGGGAATGGCTACACCTTC
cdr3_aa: CASSPLSTQSSDIGNGYTF

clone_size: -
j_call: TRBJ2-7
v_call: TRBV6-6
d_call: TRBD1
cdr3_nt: TGTGCCAGCAGCCAGGACAGGGTATCCTACGAGCAGTACTTC
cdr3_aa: CASSQDRVSYEQYF

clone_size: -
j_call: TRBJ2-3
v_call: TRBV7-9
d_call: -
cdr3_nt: TGTGCCAGCAGCTTCGGTCAGGGATTCACAGATACGCAGTATTTT
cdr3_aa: CASSFGQGFTDTQYF

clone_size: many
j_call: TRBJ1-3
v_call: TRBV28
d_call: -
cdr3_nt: TGTGCCAGCCGTTCTGGAACCTACGGAAACACCATATATTTT
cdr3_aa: CASRSGTYGNTIYF

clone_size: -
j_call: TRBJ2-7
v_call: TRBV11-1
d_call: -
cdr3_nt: TGTGCCAGCAGCCCTCCCAACAGCCGCGAGCAGTACTTC
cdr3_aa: CASSPPNSREQYF

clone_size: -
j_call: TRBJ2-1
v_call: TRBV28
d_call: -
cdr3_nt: TGTGCCAGCAGTTTGGGTAGCGGCTGGCCCAGCTCCTACAATGAGCAGTTCTTC
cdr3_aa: CASSLGSGWPSSYNEQFF

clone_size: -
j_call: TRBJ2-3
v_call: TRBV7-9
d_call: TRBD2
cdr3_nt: TGTGCCAGCAGCTTATGGCGGGAGGGCCGGGATACGCAGTATTTT
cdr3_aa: CASSLWREGRDTQYF

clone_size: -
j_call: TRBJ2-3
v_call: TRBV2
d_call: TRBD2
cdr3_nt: TGTGCCAGCAGTGAAGGGACTAGCGGGACAGATACGCAGTATTTT
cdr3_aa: CASSEGTSGTDTQYF

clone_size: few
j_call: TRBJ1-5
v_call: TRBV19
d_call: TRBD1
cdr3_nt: TGTGCCAGTAGTGGGTACAGGGGCCCAAATCAGCCCCAGCATTTT
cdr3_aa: CASSGYRGPNQPQHF

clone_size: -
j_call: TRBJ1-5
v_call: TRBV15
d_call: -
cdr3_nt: TGTGCCACCAGCAGAGATCGTGACAGAAGCAATCAGCCCCAGCATTTT
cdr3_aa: CATSRDRDRSNQPQHF

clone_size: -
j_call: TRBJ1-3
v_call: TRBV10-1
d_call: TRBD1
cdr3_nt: TGCGCCAGCAGTCCTTCGGGACAGTCTGGAAACACCATATATTTT
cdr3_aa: CASSPSGQSGNTIYF

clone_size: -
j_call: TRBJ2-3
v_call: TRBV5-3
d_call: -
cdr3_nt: TGTGCCAGAAGCTTGTTTGGAGGCACAGATACGCAGTATTTT
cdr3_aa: CARSLFGGTDTQYF

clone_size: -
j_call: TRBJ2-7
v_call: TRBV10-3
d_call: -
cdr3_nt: TGTGCCATCAGTTTGACAGGCTCCTACGAGCAGTACTTC
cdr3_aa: CAISLTGSYEQYF

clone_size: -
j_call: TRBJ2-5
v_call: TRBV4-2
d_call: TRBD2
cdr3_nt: TGTGCCAGCAGCCAAGGGACTAGCGGGATCGAGGAGACCCAGTACTTC
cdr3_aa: CASSQGTSGIEETQYF

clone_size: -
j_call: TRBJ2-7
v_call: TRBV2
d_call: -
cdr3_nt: TGTGCCAGTATGCCCGAAGCGGAACCCTACGAGCAGTACTTC
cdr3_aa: CASMPEAEPYEQYF

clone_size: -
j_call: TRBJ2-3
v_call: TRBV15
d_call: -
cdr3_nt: TGTGCCACCAGCAGATTAGGGGTTGTTGGCGCAGATACGCAGTATTTT
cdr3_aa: CATSRLGVVGADTQYF

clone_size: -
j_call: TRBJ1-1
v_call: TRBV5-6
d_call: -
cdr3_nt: TGTGCCAGCAGCTGGGGCCGGGACACTGAAGCTTTCTTT
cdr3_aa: CASSWGRDTEAFF

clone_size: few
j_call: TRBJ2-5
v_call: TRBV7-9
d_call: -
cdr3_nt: TGTGCCAGCAGACAAGAAGAGACCCAGTACTTC
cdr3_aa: CASRQEETQYF

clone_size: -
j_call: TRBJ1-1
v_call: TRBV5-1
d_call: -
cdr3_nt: TGCGCCAGCAGCTTGGGGAACGGGGGAACTTTCTTT
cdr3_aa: CASSLGNGGTFF

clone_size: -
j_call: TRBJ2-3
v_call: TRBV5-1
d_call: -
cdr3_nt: TGCGCCAGCAGCTCAAGCAGGAGCACAGATACGCAGTATTTT
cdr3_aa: CASSSSRSTDTQYF

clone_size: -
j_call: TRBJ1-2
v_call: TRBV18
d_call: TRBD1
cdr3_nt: TGTGCCAGCTCACCACTACTGAATCGAATGGGACAGGCGAGCGGCTACACCTTC
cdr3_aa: CASSPLLNRMGQASGYTF

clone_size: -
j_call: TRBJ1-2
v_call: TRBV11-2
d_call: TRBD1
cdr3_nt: TGTGCCAGCACGGGACAGGGAATCAGTGGCTACACCTTC
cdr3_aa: CASTGQGISGYTF

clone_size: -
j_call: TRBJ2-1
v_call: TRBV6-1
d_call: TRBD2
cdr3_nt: TGTGCCAGCAGTGAAGTTTCTGGCGGGGGTATCTTCTACAATGAGCAGTTCTTC
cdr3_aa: CASSEVSGGGIFYNEQFF

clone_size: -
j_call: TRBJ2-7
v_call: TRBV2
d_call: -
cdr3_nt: TGTGCCAGCAGTGGTCAGACGCGCCGGGCAAGCGAGCAGTACTTC
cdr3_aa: CASSGQTRRASEQYF

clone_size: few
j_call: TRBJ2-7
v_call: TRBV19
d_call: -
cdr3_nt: TGTGCCAGTAGTATACAGTTGGAGGCAGGGAGTCGCTACGAGCAGTACTTC
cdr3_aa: CASSIQLEAGSRYEQYF

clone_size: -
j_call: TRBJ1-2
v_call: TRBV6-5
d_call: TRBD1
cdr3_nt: TGTGCCGTAGGGACAGGGGGCAACTATGGCTACACCTTC
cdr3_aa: CAVGTGGNYGYTF

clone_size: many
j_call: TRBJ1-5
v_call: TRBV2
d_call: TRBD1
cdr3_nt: TGTGCCAGCAGTGAAGGCAGGGGGGACGGGCAGCCCCAGCATTTT
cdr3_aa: CASSEGRGDGQPQHF

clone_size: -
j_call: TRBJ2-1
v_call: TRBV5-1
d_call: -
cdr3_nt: TGCGCCAGCAGCCAGGACAACAACCGTTACAATGAGCAGTTCTTC
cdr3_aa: CASSQDNNRYNEQFF

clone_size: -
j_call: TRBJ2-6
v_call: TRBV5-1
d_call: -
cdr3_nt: TGCGCCAGCAGCTTGGGCCCGATCTCTGGGGCCAACGTCCTGACTTTC
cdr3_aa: CASSLGPISGANVLTF

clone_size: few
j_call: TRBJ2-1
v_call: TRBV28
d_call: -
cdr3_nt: TGTGCCAGCAGTCTACGGACAGACGCTCTCTCCTACAATGAGCAGTTCTTC
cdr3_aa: CASSLRTDALSYNEQFF

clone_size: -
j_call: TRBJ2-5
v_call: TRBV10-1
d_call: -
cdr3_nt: TGCGCCAGCAGTGAGTCGCCCATCCAGACCCAGTACTTC
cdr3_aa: CASSESPIQTQYF

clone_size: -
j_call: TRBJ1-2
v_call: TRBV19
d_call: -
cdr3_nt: TGTGCCAGTAGTATGTCGGAGGGTTGGGGCTACACCTTC
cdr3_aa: CASSMSEGWGYTF

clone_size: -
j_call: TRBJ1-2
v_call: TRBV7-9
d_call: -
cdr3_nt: TGTGCCAGCAGCCCCCACTCTTCAGGGGCGGGGGAGGGCTACACCTTC
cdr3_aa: CASSPHSSGAGEGYTF

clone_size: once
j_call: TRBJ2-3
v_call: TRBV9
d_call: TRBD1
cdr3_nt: TGTGCCAGCAGCGTCACCGGGACAGGGCTGGGCACAGATACGCAGTATTTT
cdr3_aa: CASSVTGTGLGTDTQYF

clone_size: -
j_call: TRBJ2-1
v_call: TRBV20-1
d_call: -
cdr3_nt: TGCAGTGCTAGATTTGCGAATGAGCAGTTCTTC
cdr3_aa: CSARFANEQFF

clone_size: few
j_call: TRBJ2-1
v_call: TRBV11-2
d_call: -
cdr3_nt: TGTGCCAGCAGCTTAGATCTAACTAGGTCCTACAATGAGCAGTTCTTC
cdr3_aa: CASSLDLTRSYNEQFF

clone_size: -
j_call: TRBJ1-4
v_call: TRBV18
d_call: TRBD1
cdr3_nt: TGTGCCAGCTCACCACGTGACAGGGTTGGTACTAATGAAAAACTGTTTTTT
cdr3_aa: CASSPRDRVGTNEKLFF

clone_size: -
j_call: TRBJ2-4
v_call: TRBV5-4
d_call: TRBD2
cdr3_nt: TGTGCCAGCAGCTTGACGCGGGAGGCCACATTACTAGCCAAAAACATTCAGTACTTC
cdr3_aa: CASSLTREATLLAKNIQYF

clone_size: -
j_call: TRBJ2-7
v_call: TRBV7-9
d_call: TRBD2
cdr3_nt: TGTGCCAGCAGCCCCGGGCATGCGGGAGGTCTAGGGGAGCAGTACTTC
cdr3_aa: CASSPGHAGGLGEQYF

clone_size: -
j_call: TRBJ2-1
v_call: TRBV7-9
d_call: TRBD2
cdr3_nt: TGTGCCAGCAGCACTCTAGCGGGAGGCTACAATGAGCAGTTCTTC
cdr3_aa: CASSTLAGGYNEQFF

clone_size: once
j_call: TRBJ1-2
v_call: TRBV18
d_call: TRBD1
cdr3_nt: TGTGCCAGCTCACGTGGGACAGGGGGAGATGGCTACACCTTC
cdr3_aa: CASSRGTGGDGYTF

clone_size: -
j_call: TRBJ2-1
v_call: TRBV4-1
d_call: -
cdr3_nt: TGCGCCAGCAGCCAAGAGAACAGAGCCTACAATGAGCAGTTCTTC
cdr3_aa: CASSQENRAYNEQFF